This TCR beta chain was captured in a study of blood T cell repertoires in COVID-19. Profiling relied on immunoSEQ multiplex PCR, and the TCRdb table lists in-frame clones only, not all of them. The table includes hundreds of thousands of clones, 82% detected once. CDR3 length: 17 amino acids. Germline V lookup: CDR1 SSHAT, CDR2 FNYEAQ (reference sequence). Turning to this clone: Germline and junction disagree at one end, which may indicate a read error.

V usage is TRBV7-7 and J usage is TRBJ2-2; 7 nucleotides align to TRBD1. The sequence was obtained from an elderly woman with acute or convalescent COVID-19. The sample was peripheral blood. Written as DNA, the CDR3 is TGTGCTAGCAGCTTAGGCCCGGGGCAGGGGGACACCGGGGAGCTGTTTTTT. This sequence encodes CASSLGPGQGDTGELFF. Using reference TRBV7-7 and TRBJ2-2 for the parts outside the CDR3, the full variable domain is GAGVSQSPRYKVTKRGQDVTLRCDPISSHATLYWYQQALGQGPEFLTYFNYEAQPDKSGLPSDRFSAERPEGSISTLTIQRTEQRDSAMYRCASSLGPGQGDTGELFFGEGSRLTVL.